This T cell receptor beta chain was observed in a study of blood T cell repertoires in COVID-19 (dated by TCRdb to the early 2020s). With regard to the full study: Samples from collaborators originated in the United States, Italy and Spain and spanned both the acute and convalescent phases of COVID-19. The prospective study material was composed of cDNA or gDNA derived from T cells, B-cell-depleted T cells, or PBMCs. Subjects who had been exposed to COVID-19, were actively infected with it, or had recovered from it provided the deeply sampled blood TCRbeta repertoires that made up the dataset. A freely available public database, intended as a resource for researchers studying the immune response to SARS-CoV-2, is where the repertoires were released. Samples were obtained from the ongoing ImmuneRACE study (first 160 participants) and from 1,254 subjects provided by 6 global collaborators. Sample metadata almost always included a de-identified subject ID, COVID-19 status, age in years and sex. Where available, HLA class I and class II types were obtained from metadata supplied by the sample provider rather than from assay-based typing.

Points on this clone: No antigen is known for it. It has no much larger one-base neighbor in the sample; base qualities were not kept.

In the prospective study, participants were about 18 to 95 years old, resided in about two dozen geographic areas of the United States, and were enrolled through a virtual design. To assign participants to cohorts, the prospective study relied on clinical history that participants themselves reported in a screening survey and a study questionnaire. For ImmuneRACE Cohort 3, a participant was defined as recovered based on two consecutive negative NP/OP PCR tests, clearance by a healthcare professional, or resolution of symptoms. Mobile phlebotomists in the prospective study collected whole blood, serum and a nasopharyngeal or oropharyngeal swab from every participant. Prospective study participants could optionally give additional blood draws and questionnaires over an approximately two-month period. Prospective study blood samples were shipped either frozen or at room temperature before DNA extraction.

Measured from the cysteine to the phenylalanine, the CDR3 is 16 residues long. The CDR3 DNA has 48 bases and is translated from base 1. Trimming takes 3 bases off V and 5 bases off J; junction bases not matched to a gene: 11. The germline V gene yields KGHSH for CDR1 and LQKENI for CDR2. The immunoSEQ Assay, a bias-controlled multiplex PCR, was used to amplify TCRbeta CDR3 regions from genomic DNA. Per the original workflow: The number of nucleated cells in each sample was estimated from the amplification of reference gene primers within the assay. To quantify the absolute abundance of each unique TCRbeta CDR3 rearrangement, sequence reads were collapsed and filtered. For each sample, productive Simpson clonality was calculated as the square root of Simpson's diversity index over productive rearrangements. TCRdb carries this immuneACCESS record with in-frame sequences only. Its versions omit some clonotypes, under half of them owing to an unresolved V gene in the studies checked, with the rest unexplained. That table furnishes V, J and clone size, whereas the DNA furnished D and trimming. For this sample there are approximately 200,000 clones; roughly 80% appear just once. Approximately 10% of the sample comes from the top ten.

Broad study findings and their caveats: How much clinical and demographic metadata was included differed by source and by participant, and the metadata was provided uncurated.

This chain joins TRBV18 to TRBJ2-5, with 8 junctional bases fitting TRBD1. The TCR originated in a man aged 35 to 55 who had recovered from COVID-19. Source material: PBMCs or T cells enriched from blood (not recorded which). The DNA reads TGTGCCAGCTCACCGTCGGCAGGGGGCAGACGGGAGACCCAGTACTTC. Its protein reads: CASSPSAGGRRETQYF.